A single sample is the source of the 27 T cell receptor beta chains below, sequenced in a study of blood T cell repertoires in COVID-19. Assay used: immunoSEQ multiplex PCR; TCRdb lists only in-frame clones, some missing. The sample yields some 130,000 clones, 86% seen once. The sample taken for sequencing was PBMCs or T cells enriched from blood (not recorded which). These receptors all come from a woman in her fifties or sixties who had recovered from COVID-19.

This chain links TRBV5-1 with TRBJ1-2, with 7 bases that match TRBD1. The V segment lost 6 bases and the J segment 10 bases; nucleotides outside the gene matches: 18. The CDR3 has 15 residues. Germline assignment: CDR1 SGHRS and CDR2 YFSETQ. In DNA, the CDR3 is TGCGCCAGCACCCCCACCGGGACGACAGGGAGAGACTACACCTTC. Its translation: CASTPTGTTGRDYTF.

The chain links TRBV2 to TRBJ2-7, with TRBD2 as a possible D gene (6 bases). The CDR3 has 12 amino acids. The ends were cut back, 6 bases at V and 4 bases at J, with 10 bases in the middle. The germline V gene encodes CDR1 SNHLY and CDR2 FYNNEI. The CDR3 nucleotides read TGTGCCAGCAGACTCGGACTATACGAGCAGTACTTC. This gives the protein CASRLGLYEQYF.

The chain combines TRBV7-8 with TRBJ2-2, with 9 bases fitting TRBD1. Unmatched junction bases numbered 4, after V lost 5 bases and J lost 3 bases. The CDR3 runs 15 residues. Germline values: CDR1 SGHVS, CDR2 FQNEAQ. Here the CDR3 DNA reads TGTGCCAGCAGCGGGGGACAGGGCGACACCGGGGAGCTGTTTTTT. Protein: CASSGGQGDTGELFF.

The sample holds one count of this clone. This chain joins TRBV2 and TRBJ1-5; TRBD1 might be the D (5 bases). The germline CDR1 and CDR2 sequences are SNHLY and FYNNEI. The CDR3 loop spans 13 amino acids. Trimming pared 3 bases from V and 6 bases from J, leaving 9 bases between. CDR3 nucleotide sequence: TGTGCCAGCAGTGACTTGGGGGGTCAGCCCCAGCATTTT. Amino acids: CASSDLGGQPQHF. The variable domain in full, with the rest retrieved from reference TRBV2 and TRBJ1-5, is EPEVTQTPSHQVTQMGQEVILRCVPISNHLYFYWYRQILGQKVEFLVSFYNNEISEKSEIFDDQFSVERPDGSNFTLKIRSTKLEDSAMYFCASSDLGGQPQHFGDGTRLSIL.

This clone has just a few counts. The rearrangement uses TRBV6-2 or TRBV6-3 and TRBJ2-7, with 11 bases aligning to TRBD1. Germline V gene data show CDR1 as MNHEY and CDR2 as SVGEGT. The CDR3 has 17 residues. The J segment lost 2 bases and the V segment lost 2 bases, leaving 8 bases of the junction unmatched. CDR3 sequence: CASSYDPGTGGPYEQYF. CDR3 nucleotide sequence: TGTGCCAGCAGTTACGATCCCGGGACAGGGGGTCCCTACGAGCAGTACTTC.

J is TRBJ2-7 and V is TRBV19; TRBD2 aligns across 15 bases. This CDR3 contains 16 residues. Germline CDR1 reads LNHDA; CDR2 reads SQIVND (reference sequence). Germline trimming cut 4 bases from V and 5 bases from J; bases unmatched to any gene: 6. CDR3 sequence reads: CASSRTSGGAYHEQYF. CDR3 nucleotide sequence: TGTGCCAGTAGTAGGACTAGCGGGGGGGCCTACCACGAGCAGTACTTC.

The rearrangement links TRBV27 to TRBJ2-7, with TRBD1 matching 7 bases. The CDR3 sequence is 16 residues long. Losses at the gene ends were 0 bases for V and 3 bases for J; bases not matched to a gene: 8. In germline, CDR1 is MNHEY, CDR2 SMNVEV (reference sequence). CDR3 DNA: TGTGCCAGCAGTTTATCTATGGGGGACAGAGACTACGAGCAGTACTTC. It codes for CASSLSMGDRDYEQYF.

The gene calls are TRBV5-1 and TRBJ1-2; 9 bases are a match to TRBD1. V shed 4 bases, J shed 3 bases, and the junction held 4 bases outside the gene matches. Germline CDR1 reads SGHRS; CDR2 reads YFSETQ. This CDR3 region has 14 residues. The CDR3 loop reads CASSMGTGHYGYTF. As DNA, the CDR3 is TGCGCCAGCAGCATGGGGACAGGGCACTATGGCTACACCTTC.

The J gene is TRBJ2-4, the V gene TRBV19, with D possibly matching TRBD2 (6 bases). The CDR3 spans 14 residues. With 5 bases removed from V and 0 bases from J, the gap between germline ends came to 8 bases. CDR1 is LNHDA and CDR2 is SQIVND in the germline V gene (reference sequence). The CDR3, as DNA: TGTGCCAGTAGTCCGGGACTAGCCAAAAACATTCAGTACTTC. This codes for CASSPGLAKNIQYF.

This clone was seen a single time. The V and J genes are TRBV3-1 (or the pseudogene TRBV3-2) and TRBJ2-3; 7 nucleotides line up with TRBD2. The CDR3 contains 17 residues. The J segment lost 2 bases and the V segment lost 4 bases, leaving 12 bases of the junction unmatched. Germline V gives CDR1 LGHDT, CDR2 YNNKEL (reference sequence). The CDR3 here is CASSPMAGVPPTDTQYF. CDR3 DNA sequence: TGTGCCAGCAGCCCCATGGCGGGGGTACCCCCCACAGATACGCAGTATTTT.

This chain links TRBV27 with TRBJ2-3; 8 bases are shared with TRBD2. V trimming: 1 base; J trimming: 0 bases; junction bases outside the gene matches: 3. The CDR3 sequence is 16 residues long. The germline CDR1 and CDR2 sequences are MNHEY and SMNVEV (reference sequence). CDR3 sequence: CASSLWLAGSTDTQYF. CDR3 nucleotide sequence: TGTGCCAGCAGTTTATGGCTAGCGGGTAGCACAGATACGCAGTATTTT.

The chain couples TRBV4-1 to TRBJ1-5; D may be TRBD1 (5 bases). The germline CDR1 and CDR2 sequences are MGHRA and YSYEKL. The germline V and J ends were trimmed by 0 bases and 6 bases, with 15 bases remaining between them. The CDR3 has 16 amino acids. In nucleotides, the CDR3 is TGCGCCAGCAGCCAAGATAGGGCAGGGTCTGTTCAGCCCCAGCATTTT. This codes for CASSQDRAGSVQPQHF.

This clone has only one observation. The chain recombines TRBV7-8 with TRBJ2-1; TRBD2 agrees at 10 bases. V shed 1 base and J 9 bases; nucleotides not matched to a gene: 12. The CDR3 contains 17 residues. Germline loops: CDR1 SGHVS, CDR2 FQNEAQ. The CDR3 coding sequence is TGTGCCAGCAGCTTAGAGTTAGCGGGGGGCAGCAATGTTGAGCAGTTCTTC. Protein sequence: CASSLELAGGSNVEQFF. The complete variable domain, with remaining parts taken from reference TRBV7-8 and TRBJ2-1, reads GAGVSQSPRYKVAKRGQDVALRCDPISGHVSLFWYQQALGQGPEFLTYFQNEAQLDKSGLPSDRFFAERPEGSVSTLKIQRTQQEDSAVYLCASSLELAGGSNVEQFFGPGTRLTVL.

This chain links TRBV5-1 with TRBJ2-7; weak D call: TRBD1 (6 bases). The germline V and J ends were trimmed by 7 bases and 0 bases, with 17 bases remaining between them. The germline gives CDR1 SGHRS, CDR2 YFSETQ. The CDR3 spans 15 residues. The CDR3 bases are TGCGCCAGCGCCTGGACAGCCACGAGCTCCTACGAGCAGTACTTC. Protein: CASAWTATSSYEQYF. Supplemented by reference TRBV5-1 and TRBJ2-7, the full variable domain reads KAGVTQTPRYLIKTRGQQVTLSCSPISGHRSVSWYQQTPGQGLQFLFEYFSETQRNKGNFPGRFSGRQFSNSRSEMNVSTLELGDSALYLCASAWTATSSYEQYFGPGTRLTVT.

CDR3 DNA: TGTGCCAGCAGTTACTTGGCACTAGCGGGTCATGAGCAGTTCTTC. Protein product: CASSYLALAGHEQFF. The chain has TRBV6-2 or TRBV6-3 and TRBJ2-1; 9 nucleotides align to TRBD2. Germline V lookup: CDR1 MNHEY, CDR2 SVGEGT. The CDR3 contains 15 residues. With 1 base clipped from V and 8 bases from J, the junction kept 6 bases outside the gene matches.

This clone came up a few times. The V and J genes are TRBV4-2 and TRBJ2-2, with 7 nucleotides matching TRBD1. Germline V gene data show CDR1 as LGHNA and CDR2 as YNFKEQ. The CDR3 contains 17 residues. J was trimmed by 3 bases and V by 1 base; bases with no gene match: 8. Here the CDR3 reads CASSQGVRGLHTGELFF. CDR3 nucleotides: TGTGCCAGCAGCCAAGGGGTCAGGGGGTTGCACACCGGGGAGCTGTTTTTT.

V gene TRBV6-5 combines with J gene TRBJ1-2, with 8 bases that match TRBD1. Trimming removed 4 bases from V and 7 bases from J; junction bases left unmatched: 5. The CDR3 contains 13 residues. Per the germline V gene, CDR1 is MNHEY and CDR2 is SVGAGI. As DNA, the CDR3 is TGTGCCAGCAGTTCCGGACAGGGTCTTGGCTACACCTTC. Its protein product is CASSSGQGLGYTF.

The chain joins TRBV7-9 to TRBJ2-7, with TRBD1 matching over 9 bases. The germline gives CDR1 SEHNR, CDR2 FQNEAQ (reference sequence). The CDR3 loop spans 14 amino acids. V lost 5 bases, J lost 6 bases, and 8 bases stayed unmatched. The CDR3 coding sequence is TGTGCCAGCAGCACCCGGGACAGGGTAGCCGAGCAGTACTTC. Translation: CASSTRDRVAEQYF. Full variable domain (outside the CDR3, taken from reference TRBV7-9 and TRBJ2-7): DTGVSQNPRHKITKRGQNVTFRCDPISEHNRLYWYRQTLGQGPEFLTYFQNEAQLEKSRLLSDRFSAERPKGSFSTLEIQRTEQGDSAMYLCASSTRDRVAEQYFGPGTRLTVT.

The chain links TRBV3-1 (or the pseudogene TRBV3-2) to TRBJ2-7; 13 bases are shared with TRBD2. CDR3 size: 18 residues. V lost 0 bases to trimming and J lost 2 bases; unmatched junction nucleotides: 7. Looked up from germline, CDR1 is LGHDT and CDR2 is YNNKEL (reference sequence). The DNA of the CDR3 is TGTGCCAGCAGCCAAGATCGCCGGACTAGCGGGGGACCCTACGAGCAGTACTTC. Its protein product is CASSQDRRTSGGPYEQYF.

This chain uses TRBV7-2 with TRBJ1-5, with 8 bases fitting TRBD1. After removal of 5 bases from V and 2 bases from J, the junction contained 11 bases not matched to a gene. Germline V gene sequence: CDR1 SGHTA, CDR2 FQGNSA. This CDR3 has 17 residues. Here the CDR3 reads CASSPGQGAIGNQPQHF. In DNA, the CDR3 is TGTGCCAGCAGCCCAGGTCAGGGGGCGATAGGCAATCAGCCCCAGCATTTT. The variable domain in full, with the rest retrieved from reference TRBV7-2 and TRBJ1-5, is GAGVSQSPSNKVTEKGKDVELRCDPISGHTALYWYRQSLGQGLEFLIYFQGNSAPDKSGLPSDRFSAERTGGSVSTLTIQRTQQEDSAVYLCASSPGQGAIGNQPQHFGDGTRLSIL.

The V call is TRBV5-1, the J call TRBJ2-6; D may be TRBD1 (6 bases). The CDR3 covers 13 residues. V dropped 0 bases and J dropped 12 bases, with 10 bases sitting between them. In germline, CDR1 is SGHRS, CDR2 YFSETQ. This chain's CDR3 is CASSLEGDGVLTF. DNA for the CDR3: TGCGCCAGCAGCTTGGAGGGGGACGGCGTCCTGACTTTC.

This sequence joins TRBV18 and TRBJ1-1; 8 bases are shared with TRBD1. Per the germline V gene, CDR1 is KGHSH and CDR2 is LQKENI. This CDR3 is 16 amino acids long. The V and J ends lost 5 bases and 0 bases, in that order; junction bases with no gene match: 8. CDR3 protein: CASSSTGGMMNTEAFF. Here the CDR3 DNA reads TGTGCCAGCTCAAGTACAGGGGGTATGATGAACACTGAAGCTTTCTTT.

CDR3 sequence: CASRDGDSYGYTF. CDR3 DNA sequence: TGTGCCAGCAGAGACGGGGACAGTTATGGCTACACCTTC. V gene TRBV6-5 combines with J gene TRBJ1-2, with 7 nucleotides matching TRBD1. The CDR3 is made up of 13 amino acids. Germline assignment: CDR1 MNHEY and CDR2 SVGAGI. V lost 6 bases, J lost 5 bases, and 6 bases stayed unmatched.

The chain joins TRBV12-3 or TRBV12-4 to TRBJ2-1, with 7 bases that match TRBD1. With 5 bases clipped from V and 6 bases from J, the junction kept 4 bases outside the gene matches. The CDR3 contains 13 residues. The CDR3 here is CASSPTGINEQFF. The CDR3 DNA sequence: TGTGCCAGCAGTCCGACAGGGATCAATGAGCAGTTCTTC.

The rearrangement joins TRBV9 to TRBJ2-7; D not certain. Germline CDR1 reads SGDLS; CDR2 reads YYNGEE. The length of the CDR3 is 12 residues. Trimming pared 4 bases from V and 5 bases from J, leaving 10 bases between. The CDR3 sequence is CASSPSTDEQYF. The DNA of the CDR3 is TGTGCCAGCAGCCCAAGTACGGACGAGCAGTACTTC.

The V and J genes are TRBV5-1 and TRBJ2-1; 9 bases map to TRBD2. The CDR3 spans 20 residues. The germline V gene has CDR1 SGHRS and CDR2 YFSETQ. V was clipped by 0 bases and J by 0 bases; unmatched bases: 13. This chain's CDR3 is CASSLEARGGARSSYNEQFF. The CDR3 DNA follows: TGCGCCAGCAGCTTGGAGGCTCGCGGGGGGGCCAGGAGCTCCTACAATGAGCAGTTCTTC.

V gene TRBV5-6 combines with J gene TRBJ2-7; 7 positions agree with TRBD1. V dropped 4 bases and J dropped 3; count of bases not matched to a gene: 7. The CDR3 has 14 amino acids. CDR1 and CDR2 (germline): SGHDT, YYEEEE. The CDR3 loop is CASSLGTVDYEQYF. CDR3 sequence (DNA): TGTGCCAGCAGCCTAGGGACAGTCGACTACGAGCAGTACTTC.